The 6 T cell receptor beta chains in this list originate from one sample, sequenced in a study of vaccination and CD4 T cells after COVID-19. Antigens for these TCRs are unknown. Treatment defined: roughly ten-day PBMC culture with coronavirus spike peptide pools or control peptides (ViraFEST assay). Oncomine TCR Beta short-read sequencing was applied to DNA from cultured CD4+ T cells. One entry per CDR3 protein results from TCRdb running MiXCR on the PCR reads. The sample shows around 20,000 distinct CDR3 sequences, roughly two fifths of them seen only once. This sample comprised CD4+ T cells from blood, cultured in vitro, obtained after SARS-CoV-2 vaccination. Receptor source: a human donor who had recovered from COVID-19.

The V and J genes are TRBV7-8 and TRBJ1-3, with 7 bases fitting TRBD1. J gave up 7 bases and V 5 bases, and 11 bases lay outside the gene matches. The CDR3 covers 15 residues. The germline V gene encodes CDR1 SGHVS and CDR2 FQNEAQ. The CDR3 is CASSRDRANRNTIYF. The DNA of the CDR3 is TGTGCCAGCAGCCGAGACAGGGCGAATCGGAACACCATATATTTT.

There are a few counts of this clonotype. This rearrangement joins TRBV18 to TRBJ1-1; D not resolved. The germline V and J ends were trimmed by 6 bases and 6 bases, with 14 bases remaining between them. Germline lookup yields CDR1 KGHSH and CDR2 LQKENI. The CDR3 extends over 13 amino acids. The CDR3 nucleotides read TGTGCCAGCTCGCCAAGGAGCACCCCTGAAGCTTTCTTT. Its translation: CASSPRSTPEAFF. The entire variable domain, with the rest obtained from reference TRBV18 and TRBJ1-1, is as follows: NAGVMQNPRHLVRRRGQEARLRCSPMKGHSHVYWYRQLPEEGLKFMVYLQKENIIDESGMPKERFSAEFPKEGPSILRIQQVVRGDSAAYFCASSPRSTPEAFFGQGTRLTVV.

V gene TRBV18 combines with J gene TRBJ1-1; D gene uncertain. Germline V gene sequence: CDR1 KGHSH, CDR2 LQKENI. The CDR3 consists of 12 residues. V was pared by 6 bases and J by 1 base, with 6 bases between. CDR3 in amino acids: CASSSRNTEAFF. The CDR3 DNA reads as TGTGCCAGCTCCTCAAGGAACACTGAAGCTTTCTTT.

A few counts support this clonotype. V usage is TRBV30 and J usage is TRBJ1-2, with TRBD1 matching 7 bases. V lost 1 base and J lost 7; bases outside the gene matches: 6. This CDR3 contains 13 residues. The germline CDR1 and CDR2 sequences are GTSNPN and SVGIG (reference sequence). CDR3: CAWSAGTVGGYTF. The DNA of the CDR3 is TGTGCCTGGAGTGCCGGGACAGTCGGTGGCTACACCTTC.

The chain carries TRBV12-3 or TRBV12-4 and TRBJ1-2; a possible D gene is TRBD1 (6 bases). V was shortened by 5 bases and J by 2 bases, with 12 bases between the two germline ends. The CDR3 contains 14 residues. The CDR3 DNA follows: TGTGCCAGCAGTGTAAGGGACACGAACTATGGCTACACCTTC. It specifies CASSVRDTNYGYTF.

The chain uses TRBV7-8 and TRBJ1-6, with D unresolved. Germline V CDR1 and CDR2: SGHVS, FQNEAQ. The CDR3 has 14 residues. Trimming removed 1 base at V and 10 bases at J, with 11 bases between. In DNA form, the CDR3 reads TGTGCCAGCAGCTTAGGGTCGGATATCTCACCCCTCCACTTT. Translating it yields CASSLGSDISPLHF.